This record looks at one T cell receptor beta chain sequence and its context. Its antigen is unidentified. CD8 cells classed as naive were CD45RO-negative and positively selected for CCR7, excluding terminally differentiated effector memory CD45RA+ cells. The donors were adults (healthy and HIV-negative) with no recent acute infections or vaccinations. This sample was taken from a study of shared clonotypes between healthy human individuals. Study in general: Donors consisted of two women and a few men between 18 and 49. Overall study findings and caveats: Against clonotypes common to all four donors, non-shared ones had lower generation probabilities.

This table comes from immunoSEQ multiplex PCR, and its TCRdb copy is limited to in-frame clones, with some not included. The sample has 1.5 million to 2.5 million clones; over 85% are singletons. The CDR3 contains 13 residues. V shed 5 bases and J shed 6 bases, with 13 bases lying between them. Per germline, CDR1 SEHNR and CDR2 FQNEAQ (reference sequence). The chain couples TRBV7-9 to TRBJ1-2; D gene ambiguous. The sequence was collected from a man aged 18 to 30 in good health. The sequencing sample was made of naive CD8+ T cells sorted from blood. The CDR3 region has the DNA TGTGCCAGCAGCCCCCCCCTGGGCGATGGCTACACCTTC. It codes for CASSPPLGDGYTF.